The source of this T cell receptor beta chain is a study of cytomegalovirus exposure and HLA in healthy donors. Study-wide points: A cluster of highly shared sequence variants was likely a sequencing artifact. The authors reported that TCR beta sequences could predict HLA-A and HLA-B alleles. These predictions were accurate for most subjects in the first cohort. Several V segments, TRBV6-2 and TRBV6-3 among them, could not be told apart and were dropped.

PCR was performed using 60 Vbeta and 13 Jbeta primers. The table came from immunoSEQ multiplex PCR; TCRdb's copy has only in-frame clones and leaves some out. Of tens of thousands of clones listed, around 80% are singletons. In the case of this clone: Its matching antigen is unknown.

The CDR3 loop spans 13 amino acids. CDR1 and CDR2 (germline): MNHNS, SASEGT. Trimming took 10 bases from V and 5 from J, leaving 17 bases between them. This chain links TRBV6-1 with TRBJ1-1; D possibly corresponds to TRBD1 (5 bases). The TCR originated in a man in his fifties or sixties in good health and CMV-seronegative. Material for sequencing was PBMCs. The CDR3 spells CATWGRSFTEAFF. Here the CDR3 DNA reads TGTGCCACTTGGGGCCGTTCCTTTACTGAAGCTTTCTTT.